This passage covers 29 T cell receptor beta chains from one sample sequenced in a study of shared clonotypes between healthy human individuals. Measured with immunoSEQ multiplex PCR; TCRdb has only the in-frame clones, and not every one. The data hold about 1,900,000 clones, with about 95% observed a single time. Naive CD8 isolation took CD45RO-negative cells positively selected for CCR7 and excluded terminally differentiated effector memory CD45RA+ cells. The sequenced sample consisted of naive CD8+ T cells sorted from blood. The receptors were gathered from a man between 18 and 35 years old in good health.

The chain carries TRBV4-1 and TRBJ1-3, with D possibly TRBD1 on 5 matching bases. This CDR3 comprises 15 residues. Per the germline V gene, CDR1 is MGHRA and CDR2 is YSYEKL. Trimming cost V 2 bases and J 2 bases, with 10 bases left between them. The CDR3 loop is CASSQLGVTGNTIYF. Written as DNA, the CDR3 is TGCGCCAGCAGCCAATTGGGGGTTACTGGAAACACCATATATTTT.

Notes on this clone: The same CDR3 arises from other DNA sequences in this sample as well. The rearrangement joins TRBV7-9 to TRBJ2-3; TRBD2 is a possible D gene (5 bases). There are 13 residues in the CDR3. V lost 5 bases, J lost 6 bases, and 12 bases lay in between. Per the germline V gene, CDR1 is SEHNR and CDR2 is FQNEAQ (reference sequence). Written as DNA, the CDR3 is TGTGCCAGCAGCCCACCTGGCGGGGATACGCAGTATTTT. Its protein product is CASSPPGGDTQYF.

The rearrangement uses TRBV4-1 and TRBJ2-7; D possibly uses TRBD1 or TRBD2 (5 bases each). Germline CDR1 and CDR2: MGHRA and YSYEKL. The CDR3 consists of 16 residues. Trimming removed 3 bases at V and 2 bases at J, with 17 bases between. CDR3 in DNA: TGCGCCAGCAGCCATGACCTAGGGACGGAAACCTACGAGCAGTACTTC. This encodes CASSHDLGTETYEQYF.

The chain recombines TRBV27 with TRBJ2-5; the match to TRBD2 covers 15 bases. The CDR3 consists of 16 residues. Germline V lookup: CDR1 MNHEY, CDR2 SMNVEV (reference sequence). With 6 bases clipped from V and 4 bases from J, the junction kept 6 bases outside the gene matches. This chain's CDR3 is CASRGGTSGRRETQYF. The DNA of the CDR3 is TGTGCCAGCAGGGGTGGGACTAGCGGGAGGCGAGAGACCCAGTACTTC.

This sequence joins TRBV6-1 and TRBJ2-1; D might be TRBD1 or TRBD2, each matching 5 bases. CDR1 is MNHNS, CDR2 SASEGT, per germline. Trimming cost V 2 bases and J 0 bases, with 11 bases left between them. This CDR3 comprises 16 residues. The DNA of the CDR3 is TGTGCCAGCAGTGAAACATGGGGGAGCTCCTACAATGAGCAGTTCTTC. It codes for CASSETWGSSYNEQFF.

The chain combines TRBV28 with TRBJ1-5; no clear D gene. Germline CDR1 reads MDHEN; CDR2 reads SYDVKM. The V end was cut by 2 bases, the J end by 7 bases, with 18 bases between. This CDR3 comprises 16 residues. The CDR3 sequence: CASSLAPPGSDQPQHF. The CDR3 DNA is TGTGCCAGCAGTTTAGCGCCCCCGGGGAGTGACCAGCCCCAGCATTTT.

V usage is TRBV30 and J usage is TRBJ2-5; D is unresolved. Germline CDR1 is GTSNPN and CDR2 is SVGIG (reference sequence). Trimming took off 3 bases at V and 2 bases at J, with 7 bases between the two ends. The CDR3 covers 12 residues. The CDR3 DNA reads TGTGCCTGGAGCGCAACGCAAGAGACCCAGTACTTC. Its protein product is CAWSATQETQYF.

The rearrangement links TRBV6-5 to TRBJ2-7; 7 bases agree with TRBD1. This CDR3 region has 16 residues. Germline loops: CDR1 MNHEY, CDR2 SVGAGI. Unmatched junction bases numbered 7, after V lost 0 bases and J lost 2 bases. CDR3 bases: TGTGCCAGCAGTTACTCTTTGGGGACAGCAACCTACGAGCAGTACTTC. This codes for CASSYSLGTATYEQYF.

This chain joins TRBV6-1 and TRBJ2-7, with TRBD1 identical over 9 bases. Losses at the gene ends were 1 base for V and 3 bases for J; bases not matched to a gene: 10. The CDR3 covers 17 residues. Germline V gene lookup returns CDR1 MNHNS and CDR2 SASEGT. In DNA form, the CDR3 reads TGTGCCAGCAGTGAAGGAAGTGCAGACAGGGGGTTCTACGAGCAGTACTTC. It translates to CASSEGSADRGFYEQYF.

J is TRBJ1-2 and V is TRBV7-9; D is uncertain. Germline V gene lookup returns CDR1 SEHNR and CDR2 FQNEAQ (reference sequence). V lost 4 bases to trimming and J lost 4 bases, with 28 bases between them. This CDR3 has 19 amino acids. CDR3 region: CASSSTTLEDAAPLYGYTF. The CDR3 bases are TGTGCCAGCAGCTCGACGACCCTGGAGGACGCCGCTCCCCTCTATGGCTACACCTTC.

This chain joins TRBV28 and TRBJ2-7; 7 positions match TRBD1. V was clipped by 4 bases and J by 2 bases; unmatched bases: 8. Germline CDR1 reads MDHEN; CDR2 reads SYDVKM. The CDR3 consists of 15 residues. The CDR3: CASSSSPGTAYEQYF. The CDR3 nucleotides are TGTGCCAGCAGTTCGTCCCCCGGGACAGCCTACGAGCAGTACTTC.

The chain has TRBV11-2 and TRBJ2-5; perhaps TRBD1 as D (6 bases). Trimming took off 7 bases at V and 3 bases at J, with 9 bases between the two ends. CDR1 SGHAT and CDR2 FQNNGV come from the germline V gene. The CDR3 extends over 12 amino acids. CDR3 DNA sequence: TGTGCCAGCACAAAGGGGGAAGAGACCCAGTACTTC. This translates into CASTKGEETQYF.

The J gene is TRBJ2-2, the V gene TRBV7-6; TRBD2 is a possible D gene (5 bases). Germline V gene lookup returns CDR1 SGHVS and CDR2 FNYEAQ. This CDR3 is built from 13 residues. The V gene lost 6 bases and the J gene lost 8 bases, with 13 bases spanning the gap. CDR3 protein: CASSPGMGGELFF. The CDR3 DNA reads TGTGCCAGCAGTCCCGGGATGGGGGGGGAGCTGTTTTTT.

This rearrangement joins TRBV9 to TRBJ2-7; D uncertain. Looked up from germline, CDR1 is SGDLS and CDR2 is YYNGEE. This CDR3 is built from 15 residues. V gave up 0 bases and J gave up 0 bases, with 10 bases separating them. The CDR3 reads CASSVGDIVSYEQYF. In DNA form, the CDR3 reads TGTGCCAGCAGCGTAGGAGACATCGTCTCCTACGAGCAGTACTTC. Together with reference TRBV9 and TRBJ2-7, the CDR3 gives the full variable domain: DSGVTQTPKHLITATGQRVTLRCSPRSGDLSVYWYQQSLDQGLQFLIQYYNGEERAKGNILERFSAQQFPDLHSELNLSSLELGDSALYFCASSVGDIVSYEQYFGPGTRLTVT.

This chain links TRBV7-6 with TRBJ2-5; 10 bases align to TRBD2. The trim removed 3 bases at V and 5 bases at J, leaving 3 bases unmatched. The germline V gene has CDR1 SGHVS and CDR2 FNYEAQ. CDR3 length: 14 amino acids. CDR3 in amino acids: CASSLSGGAETQYF. CDR3 in DNA: TGTGCCAGCAGCTTGAGCGGGGGGGCGGAGACCCAGTACTTC.

The rearrangement links TRBV4-3 to TRBJ1-1; a weak D match, TRBD1 (5 bases). Germline V lookup: CDR1 LGHNA, CDR2 YSLEER. The CDR3 covers 16 residues. V lost 0 bases to trimming and J lost 1 base, with 12 bases between them. The CDR3 bases are TGCGCCAGCAGCCAAGATATGGCAGGGTGGAACACTGAAGCTTTCTTT. Its protein product is CASSQDMAGWNTEAFF.

The chain is built from TRBV18 and TRBJ2-5, with 8 nucleotides matching TRBD1. The germline gives CDR1 KGHSH, CDR2 LQKENI. The CDR3 consists of 16 residues. V shed 3 bases, J shed 3 bases, and the junction held 9 bases outside the gene matches. The CDR3 spells CASSPDRVVVEETQYF. CDR3 nucleotide sequence: TGTGCCAGCTCACCGGACAGGGTCGTGGTGGAAGAGACCCAGTACTTC.

The rearrangement links TRBV12-5 to TRBJ1-5; no clear D. Germline CDR1 LGHNT, CDR2 FRNRAP. The length of the CDR3 is 13 residues. V was trimmed by 7 bases and J by 5 bases, leaving 12 bases between them. The CDR3 here is CASALGRDQPQHF. The CDR3 DNA reads as TGTGCTAGTGCCCTCGGACGGGATCAGCCCCAGCATTTT. Using reference TRBV12-5 and TRBJ1-5 for the parts outside the CDR3, the full variable domain is DARVTQTPRHKVTEMGQEVTMRCQPILGHNTVFWYRQTMMQGLELLAYFRNRAPLDDSGMPKDRFSAEMPDATLATLKIQPSEPRDSAVYFCASALGRDQPQHFGDGTRLSIL.

The rearrangement joins TRBV27 to TRBJ2-3; 7 bases are a match to TRBD2. The CDR3 length is 15 residues. The junction had 10 bases not matched to a gene; V was cut back by 5 bases and J by 5 bases. Germline V gene sequence: CDR1 MNHEY, CDR2 SMNVEV (reference sequence). CDR3 loop: CASSLGTGGGDTQYF. In DNA form, the CDR3 reads TGTGCCAGCAGTCTAGGGACGGGGGGAGGAGATACGCAGTATTTT.

V gene TRBV4-1 combines with J gene TRBJ2-7, with TRBD1 matching over 10 bases. Germline V lookup: CDR1 MGHRA, CDR2 YSYEKL. The CDR3 covers 18 residues. V was pared by 4 bases and J by 0 bases, with 12 bases of the junction left unmatched. CDR3 sequence (DNA): TGCGCCAGCAGCCCCGGGACAGGGGTCCTCTACAGCTCCTACGAGCAGTACTTC. Amino acid sequence: CASSPGTGVLYSSYEQYF.

Comments on this clone: The sample contains more than one DNA sequence encoding this CDR3. V is TRBV27 and J is TRBJ1-1, with 9 bases matching TRBD1. Trimming cost V 6 bases and J 4 bases; bases outside gene matches: 6. The CDR3 runs 14 residues. Germline-derived CDR1 and CDR2 are MNHEY and SMNVEV (reference sequence). CDR3 residues: CASSLQGAVTEAFF. In DNA, the CDR3 is TGTGCCAGCAGCCTACAGGGGGCGGTCACTGAAGCTTTCTTT.

The rearrangement joins TRBV15 to TRBJ2-3; D is perhaps TRBD1 (6 bases). There are 18 residues in the CDR3. Germline-derived CDR1 and CDR2 are LNHNV and YYDKDF (reference sequence). Trimming took off 0 bases at V and 3 bases at J, with 19 bases between the two ends. The DNA for the CDR3 is TGTGCCACCAGCAGAGAGGTCGGACTTGGGGGCGGGACAGATACGCAGTATTTT. Translating it yields CATSREVGLGGGTDTQYF.

This clone has a single count. The chain links TRBV6-1 to TRBJ1-6, with TRBD1 matching over 9 bases. The germline V gene has CDR1 MNHNS and CDR2 SASEGT. J gave up 7 bases and V 2 bases, and 12 bases lay outside the gene matches. The CDR3 is 18 amino acids. CDR3 DNA: TGTGCCAGCAGTGAAATATTGGACAGGGGTATCTCGAATTCACCCCTCCACTTT. Protein: CASSEILDRGISNSPLHF.

The CDR3 sequence: CASSYSQDRLNEQFF. For the CDR3, the DNA is TGTGCCAGCAGTTACTCACAGGACAGGCTAAATGAGCAGTTCTTC. The rearrangement joins TRBV6-5 to TRBJ2-1; 7 bases match TRBD1. J lost 7 bases, V lost 0 bases, and 6 bases had no gene match. This CDR3 comprises 15 residues. Germline loops: CDR1 MNHEY, CDR2 SVGAGI.

Concerning this clone: This same CDR3 is encoded by further DNA sequences in the sample. This chain connects TRBV4-1 to TRBJ2-7; tentatively, D is TRBD1 (6 bases). The CDR3 runs 15 residues. Germline V gene data show CDR1 as MGHRA and CDR2 as YSYEKL. Trimming removed 1 base at V and 0 bases at J, with 10 bases between. CDR3 sequence (DNA): TGCGCCAGCAGCCAAGCCACAGGGCTCTCCTACGAGCAGTACTTC. This gives the protein CASSQATGLSYEQYF.

The CDR3 coding sequence is TGTGCCAGCAGCCTACCAGGACAGGGGGCCTACGAGCAGTACTTC. It translates to CASSLPGQGAYEQYF. The gene calls are TRBV13 and TRBJ2-7; TRBD1 matches at 10 bases. The CDR3 has 15 amino acids. The V segment lost 5 bases and the J segment 2 bases; nucleotides outside the gene matches: 6. The germline gives CDR1 PRHDT, CDR2 FYEKMQ (reference sequence).

This clone has just one count. The chain combines TRBV6-1 with TRBJ2-7, with D unresolved. The V end was cut by 7 bases, the J end by 6 bases, with 16 bases between. Germline CDR1 reads MNHNS; CDR2 reads SASEGT. This CDR3 region has 13 residues. The CDR3 reads CASNPASAFEQYF. CDR3 nucleotide sequence: TGTGCCAGCAACCCCGCCTCGGCCTTCGAGCAGTACTTC.

The chain is built from TRBV7-9 and TRBJ2-1; D may be TRBD2 (6 bases). This CDR3 is built from 16 residues. Germline CDR1 is SEHNR and CDR2 is FQNEAQ (reference sequence). The V end lost 5 bases, the J end lost 8 bases, and 22 bases lay between the germline ends. CDR3 nucleotide sequence: TGTGCCAGCAGCCCAAACGTTGGGCTAGCGAGCTATGAGCAGTTCTTC. Amino acid sequence: CASSPNVGLASYEQFF.

The rearrangement links TRBV4-1 to TRBJ2-3; 7 bases map to TRBD2. This CDR3 has 17 residues. V lost 2 bases and J lost 2; bases outside the gene matches: 10. The V gene's germline CDR1 is MGHRA and CDR2 YSYEKL. The CDR3 coding sequence is TGCGCCAGCAGCCAAATTGTGTCTAGCGGACCCACAGATACGCAGTATTTT. Translated: CASSQIVSSGPTDTQYF.